A single sample gave rise to the 23 T cell receptor beta chains below, sequenced in a study of T cells in Graves' hyperthyroidism and ophthalmopathy. Regions amplified from RNA transcripts were the TCR beta CDR3 regions. A set of HTBI primers served as the primers for a first-round RT-PCR of the TCR CDR3. TCRdb itself ran the multiplex PCR reads through MiXCR, one entry per CDR3 protein. The sample holds 300,000 to 450,000 distinct CDR3 sequences; approximately 13% are singletons and the top ten take roughly 20%. Sequenced material: blood. The receptors stem from a man aged 30-40 years with Graves' hyperthyroidism that later progressed to Graves' ophthalmopathy.

This clonotype was seen only a few times. V is TRBV29-1 and J is TRBJ1-2; D gene unclear. CDR3 size: 8 residues. The ends were cut back, 4 bases at V and 8 bases at J, with 2 bases in the middle. Per germline, CDR1 SQVTM and CDR2 ANQGSEA. The CDR3 here is CSVGGYTF. Here the CDR3 DNA reads TGCAGCGTTGGAGGCTACACCTTC.

Notes on this clonotype: This may arise from a read error, as a much more abundant clone is one base away. The chain combines TRBV6-9 with TRBJ2-1; D unclear. V was pared by 3 bases and J by 0 bases, with 6 bases between. The CDR3 sequence is 14 residues long. Germline loops: CDR1 MNHGY, CDR2 SVAAGI. Written as DNA, the CDR3 is TGTGCCAGCAGTTACGACCCCTCCTACAATGAGCAGTTCTTC. Translating it yields CASSYDPSYNEQFF.

The chain has TRBV29-1 and TRBJ2-3; D may be TRBD2 (6 bases). The CDR3 has 13 amino acids. The germline V gene encodes CDR1 SQVTM and CDR2 ANQGSEA. Deletions cut 6 bases from V and 2 bases from J, with 12 bases between. The CDR3: CSVLGGVTDTQYF. CDR3 bases: TGCAGCGTCCTAGGCGGGGTCACAGATACGCAGTATTTT.

V and J are TRBV9 and TRBJ2-7; D gene ambiguous. V shed 4 bases and J shed 3 bases, with 17 bases lying between them. The CDR3 is 15 residues long. The germline CDR1 and CDR2 sequences are SGDLS and YYNGEE. The CDR3 sequence is CASSPLGRSGYEQYF. The CDR3 DNA reads TGTGCCAGCAGCCCCCTTGGACGATCAGGCTACGAGCAGTACTTC.

Comments on this clonotype: A clone one base away is much larger, so this may be a read error. This chain links TRBV3-1 with TRBJ2-3; D unresolved. This CDR3 comprises 14 residues. Per the germline V gene, CDR1 is LGHDT and CDR2 is YNNKEL (reference sequence). Here the CDR3 reads CASSQDWSTETQYF. The CDR3 coding sequence is TGTGCCAGCAGCCAGGATTGGTCCACAGAGACGCAGTATTTT.

This clonotype was observed at least ten times. This chain joins TRBV28 and TRBJ1-1; no definite D call. The germline V and J ends were trimmed by 7 bases and 4 bases, with 13 bases remaining between them. The CDR3 sequence is 13 residues long. The germline CDR1 and CDR2 sequences are MDHEN and SYDVKM. In nucleotides, the CDR3 is TGTGCCAGCAAAAGTTATAAGTCCACTGAAGCTTTCTTT. Amino acids: CASKSYKSTEAFF. Using reference TRBV28 and TRBJ1-1 for the parts outside the CDR3, the full variable domain is DVKVTQSSRYLVKRTGEKVFLECVQDMDHENMFWYRQDPGLGLRLIYFSYDVKMKEKGDIPEGYSVSREKKERFSLILESASTNQTSMYLCASKSYKSTEAFFGQGTRLTVV.

This clonotype was counted at least ten times. CDR3 residues: CASSLGQRNSPLHF. CDR3 DNA sequence: TGTGCCAGCAGCTTAGGGCAGCGTAATTCACCCCTCCACTTT. The gene calls are TRBV7-8 and TRBJ1-6; D call uncertain. The V gene lost 1 base and the J gene lost 6 bases, with 7 bases spanning the gap. This CDR3 is 14 amino acids long. Germline CDR1 SGHVS, CDR2 FQNEAQ.

This clonotype was recorded many times. The rearrangement links TRBV20-1 to TRBJ1-5; D call uncertain. V shed 0 bases and J shed 0 bases, with 12 bases lying between them. Per the germline V gene, CDR1 is DFQATT and CDR2 is SNEGSKA (reference sequence). This CDR3 has 16 residues. The CDR3 coding sequence is TGCAGTGCTAGAGACGAGAGTGAGTATAGCAATCAGCCCCAGCATTTT. Protein sequence: CSARDESEYSNQPQHF.

J is TRBJ2-2 and V is TRBV24-1; weak D call: TRBD2 (5 bases). This CDR3 is 14 amino acids long. CDR1 is KGHDR and CDR2 is SFDVKD in the germline V gene. V was pared by 7 bases and J by 0 bases, with 8 bases between. The CDR3 region has the DNA TGTGCCACCAGGAGGGATTCGAACACCGGGGAGCTGTTTTTT. Its translation is CATRRDSNTGELFF.

Many counts were recorded for this clonotype. CDR3 sequence reads: CASSLPRRGGSPGESYNEQFF. CDR3 in DNA: TGTGCCAGCAGCTTACCCAGGAGGGGGGGATCTCCAGGGGAGTCCTACAATGAGCAGTTCTTC. The gene calls are TRBV7-2 and TRBJ2-1; maybe TRBD2 (7 bases). The CDR3 runs to 21 residues. The germline V and J ends were trimmed by 2 bases and 1 base, with 27 bases remaining between them. CDR1 is SGHTA, CDR2 FQGNSA, per germline. The whole variable domain, filled in from reference TRBV7-2 and TRBJ2-1, reads GAGVSQSPSNKVTEKGKDVELRCDPISGHTALYWYRQSLGQGLEFLIYFQGNSAPDKSGLPSDRFSAERTGGSVSTLTIQRTQQEDSAVYLCASSLPRRGGSPGESYNEQFFGPGTRLTVL.

The sample holds many counts of this clonotype. The V call is TRBV3-1, the J call TRBJ1-1; the D gene is possibly TRBD1 (5 bases). Trimming took 6 bases from V and 4 from J, leaving 18 bases between them. The germline gives CDR1 LGHDT, CDR2 YNNKEL (reference sequence). The CDR3 has 15 amino acids. This CDR3 reads CASRRGDVSGTEAFF. In DNA form, the CDR3 reads TGTGCCAGCAGGCGAGGGGATGTTTCGGGCACTGAAGCTTTCTTT. Full variable domain (remainder filled in from reference TRBV3-1 and TRBJ1-1): DTAVSQTPKYLVTQMGNDKSIKCEQNLGHDTMYWYKQDSKKFLKIMFSYNNKELIINETVPNRFSPKSPDKAHLNLHINSLELGDSAVYFCASRRGDVSGTEAFFGQGTRLTVV.

In regard to this clonotype: A much more abundant neighbour one base away suggests this may be a read error. Here the CDR3 omits its conserved ending phenylalanine or tryptophan, so a read error is the likely source. This chain connects TRBV6-1 to TRBJ1-5, with 7 bases aligning to TRBD1. V lost 6 bases, J lost 0 bases, and 5 bases stayed unmatched. Germline CDR1 reads MNHNS; CDR2 reads SASEGT. The CDR3 is 15 residues long. DNA for the CDR3: TGTGCCAGCAGCGTCGGGACAGATAGCAATCAGCCCCAGCATCTT. Translating it yields CASSVGTDSNQPQHL.

The gene calls are TRBV4-1 and TRBJ2-1; maybe TRBD2 (5 bases). This CDR3 has 17 residues. The ends were cut back, 4 bases at V and 8 bases at J, with 24 bases in the middle. Per germline, CDR1 MGHRA and CDR2 YSYEKL. The CDR3 region is CASSLPASGYGSDEQFF. The CDR3 region has the DNA TGCGCCAGCAGCCTCCCGGCGTCCGGCTACGGTAGCGATGAGCAGTTCTTC.

This clonotype was counted between two and nine times. This rearrangement joins TRBV5-1 to TRBJ2-7; 7 bases align to TRBD2. The CDR3 consists of 15 residues. V lost 0 bases, J lost 2 bases, and 5 bases stayed unmatched. The germline V gene encodes CDR1 SGHRS and CDR2 YFSETQ. The CDR3 here is CASSLVAGDPYEQYF. The CDR3 DNA sequence: TGCGCCAGCAGCTTGGTGGCGGGGGACCCCTACGAGCAGTACTTC.

The V call is TRBV6-6, the J call TRBJ1-2; possibly TRBD1 for D (5 bases). CDR1 and CDR2 (germline): MNHNY, SVGAGI (reference sequence). V was pared by 0 bases and J by 0 bases, with 11 bases between. The CDR3 is made up of 16 amino acids. The CDR3 DNA follows: TGTGCCAGCAGTTACTCTTCCGGGGGGGCTAACTATGGCTACACCTTC. Translated: CASSYSSGGANYGYTF.

The chain couples TRBV12-3 or TRBV12-4 to TRBJ2-7; TRBD1 matches 7 bases. The CDR3 extends over 13 amino acids. V was pared by 2 bases and J by 5 bases, with 3 bases of the junction left unmatched. The CDR3 DNA sequence: TGTGCCAGCAGTTTAAGGGGGCCCAACGAGCAGTACTTC. It is translated as CASSLRGPNEQYF.

The genes are TRBV7-2 and TRBJ2-7; D possibly corresponds to TRBD2 (6 bases). Germline CDR1 is SGHTA and CDR2 is FQGNSA. Trimming pared 0 bases from V and 7 bases from J, leaving 10 bases between. The CDR3 totals 13 residues. The CDR3 protein is CASSLAPGREQYF. CDR3 sequence (DNA): TGTGCCAGCAGCTTAGCGCCAGGGAGGGAGCAGTACTTC.

CDR3 in amino acids: CSARENGVRDEQYF. In nucleotides, the CDR3 is TGCAGTGCTAGAGAAAACGGTGTTCGGGACGAGCAGTACTTC. This chain joins TRBV20-1 and TRBJ2-7; no firm D call. CDR1 is DFQATT, CDR2 SNEGSKA, per germline (reference sequence). The CDR3 consists of 14 residues. The ends were cut back, 0 bases at V and 5 bases at J, with 14 bases in the middle.

This clonotype was seen at least ten times. This rearrangement joins TRBV7-8 to TRBJ2-1; D gene unclear. Germline V gives CDR1 SGHVS, CDR2 FQNEAQ. The CDR3 runs 14 residues. V was trimmed by 1 base and J by 6 bases, leaving 10 bases between them. The CDR3 region has the DNA TGTGCCAGCAGCTTAGAGGCGGCGAGCAATGAGCAGTTCTTC. Its protein is CASSLEAASNEQFF.

This clonotype was counted a few times. The V call is TRBV3-1, the J call TRBJ2-4; TRBD1 matches 7 bases. CDR3 length equals 14 residues. J lost 3 bases, V lost 4 bases, and 3 bases had no gene match. The germline CDR1 and CDR2 sequences are LGHDT and YNNKEL (reference sequence). This chain's CDR3 is CASSPDRLKNIQYF. The CDR3 nucleotides read TGTGCCAGCAGCCCGGACAGGCTCAAAAACATTCAGTACTTC.

The CDR3 DNA reads as TGTGCCATCAGTGAGTCGATGGCTAGAGACACCGGGGAGCTGTTTTTT. Encoded protein: CAISESMARDTGELFF. This sequence joins TRBV10-3 and TRBJ2-2; D gene ambiguous. In germline, CDR1 is ENHRY, CDR2 SYGVKD. This CDR3 has 16 amino acids. The germline V and J ends were trimmed by 0 bases and 3 bases, with 11 bases remaining between them.

In its sample, this clonotype was seen a few times. The V and J genes are TRBV6-1 and TRBJ1-5; 7 bases fit TRBD1. This CDR3 has 14 amino acids. After removal of 6 bases from V and 6 bases from J, the junction contained 8 bases not matched to a gene. Germline values: CDR1 MNHNS, CDR2 SASEGT. CDR3 DNA: TGTGCCAGCAGCGACAGGGAAGGGAGTCAGCCCCAGCATTTT. Its translation: CASSDREGSQPQHF.

This rearrangement joins TRBV9 to TRBJ2-5; 8 nucleotides line up with TRBD2. V trimming: 3 bases; J trimming: 6 bases; junction bases outside the gene matches: 10. Germline values: CDR1 SGDLS, CDR2 YYNGEE. The CDR3 has 15 residues. This CDR3 reads CASSDTGLVGKTQYF. The DNA of the CDR3 is TGTGCCAGCAGCGATACGGGACTAGTAGGGAAGACCCAGTACTTC.